Each of the 5 T cell receptor beta chains below was sequenced from the same sample in a study of cytomegalovirus exposure and HLA in healthy donors. The PCR ran on 60 Vbeta and 13 Jbeta primers. Method: immunoSEQ multiplex PCR; TCRdb's copy keeps in-frame clones and lacks some. The sample contains over 45,000 clones, 75% to 85% of which appear only once. Input material: PBMCs. The source is a man in his thirties or forties in good health and CMV-seronegative.

The chain employs TRBV10-1 and TRBJ1-2; D not resolved. Trimming left V 0 bases short and J 3 bases short, with 11 bases between. Germline CDR1 and CDR2: WNHNN and SYGVQD (reference sequence). The CDR3 spans 15 residues. The CDR3 DNA is TGCGCCAGCAGTGAGTCGGCTGGCATCCACTATGGCTACACCTTC. Amino acids: CASSESAGIHYGYTF.

The genes are TRBV2 and TRBJ2-7; D is ambiguous. This CDR3 spans 14 amino acids. Germline loops: CDR1 SNHLY, CDR2 FYNNEI. V was trimmed by 4 bases and J by 3 bases, leaving 13 bases between them. The CDR3 here is CASSVGQVGYEQYF. In DNA form, the CDR3 reads TGTGCCAGCAGTGTGGGTCAGGTTGGCTACGAGCAGTACTTC.

This chain links TRBV30 with TRBJ2-2, with D tentatively TRBD2 (7 bases). Germline values: CDR1 GTSNPN, CDR2 SVGIG (reference sequence). The CDR3 has 14 amino acids. Trimming cost V 0 bases and J 6 bases, with 11 bases left between them. DNA of the CDR3: TGTGCCTGGAGTGTGGGAGGGGGTTCCGGGGAGCTGTTTTTT. It encodes CAWSVGGGSGELFF.

The chain is built from TRBV5-4 and TRBJ1-5, with D possibly TRBD1 on 6 matching bases. CDR1 is SGHNT, CDR2 YYREEE, per germline (reference sequence). The CDR3 is 16 residues long. Trimming removed 4 bases from V and 2 bases from J, with 16 bases in between. This chain's CDR3 is CASSHYPGGGNQPQHF. The DNA of the CDR3 is TGTGCCAGCAGCCACTACCCGGGGGGCGGCAATCAGCCCCAGCATTTT.

The rearrangement links TRBV5-6 to TRBJ2-5, with 8 bases aligning to TRBD2. The CDR3 extends over 15 amino acids. Germline V gene sequence: CDR1 SGHDT, CDR2 YYEEEE. V lost 5 bases, J lost 7 bases, and 13 bases stayed unmatched. The CDR3 loop reads CASSPGGERVRTQYF. The DNA for the CDR3 is TGTGCCAGCAGTCCCGGGGGGGAGAGGGTGAGGACCCAGTACTTC.